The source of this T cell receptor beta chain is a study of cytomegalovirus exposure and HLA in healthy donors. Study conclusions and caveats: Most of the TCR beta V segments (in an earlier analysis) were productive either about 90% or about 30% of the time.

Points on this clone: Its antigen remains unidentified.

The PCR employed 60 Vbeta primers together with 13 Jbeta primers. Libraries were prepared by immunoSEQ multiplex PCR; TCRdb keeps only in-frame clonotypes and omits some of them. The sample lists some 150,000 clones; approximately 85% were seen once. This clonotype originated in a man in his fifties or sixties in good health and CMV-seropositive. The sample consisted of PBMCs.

DNA for the CDR3: TGTGCCATCACCGCAGGGTCCTTGGAGTCCTATGGCTACACCTTC. Amino acids: CAITAGSLESYGYTF. This sequence joins TRBV10-3 and TRBJ1-2, with D possibly matching TRBD1 (5 bases). V dropped 7 bases and J dropped 4 bases, with 19 bases sitting between them. CDR3 length: 15 amino acids. Germline CDR1 reads ENHRY; CDR2 reads SYGVKD.